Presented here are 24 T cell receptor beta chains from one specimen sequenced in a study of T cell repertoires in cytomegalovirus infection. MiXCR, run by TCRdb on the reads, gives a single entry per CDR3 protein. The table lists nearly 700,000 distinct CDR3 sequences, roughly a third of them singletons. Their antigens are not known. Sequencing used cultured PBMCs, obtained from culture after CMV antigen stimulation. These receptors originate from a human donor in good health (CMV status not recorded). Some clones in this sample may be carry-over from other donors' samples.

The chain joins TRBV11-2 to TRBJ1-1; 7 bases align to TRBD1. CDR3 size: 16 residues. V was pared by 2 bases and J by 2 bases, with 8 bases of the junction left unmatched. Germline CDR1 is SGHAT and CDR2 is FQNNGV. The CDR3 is CASSLPTGSPNTEAFF. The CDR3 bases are TGTGCCAGCAGCTTACCGACAGGGTCCCCCAACACTGAAGCTTTCTTT.

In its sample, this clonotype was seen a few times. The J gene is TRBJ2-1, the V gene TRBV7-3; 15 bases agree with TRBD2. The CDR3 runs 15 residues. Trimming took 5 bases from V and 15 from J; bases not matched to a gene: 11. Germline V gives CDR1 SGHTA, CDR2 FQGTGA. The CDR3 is CASSNLGLAGGGLFF. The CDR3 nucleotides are TGTGCCAGCAGCAATCTTGGACTAGCGGGAGGGGGACTGTTCTTC.

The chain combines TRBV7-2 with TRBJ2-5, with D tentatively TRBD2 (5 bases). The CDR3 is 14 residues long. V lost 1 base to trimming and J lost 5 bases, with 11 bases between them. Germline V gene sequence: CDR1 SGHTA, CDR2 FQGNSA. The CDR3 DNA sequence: TGTGCCAGCAGCTTAGGTTTCACGGGGGAGACCCAGTACTTC. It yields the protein CASSLGFTGETQYF.

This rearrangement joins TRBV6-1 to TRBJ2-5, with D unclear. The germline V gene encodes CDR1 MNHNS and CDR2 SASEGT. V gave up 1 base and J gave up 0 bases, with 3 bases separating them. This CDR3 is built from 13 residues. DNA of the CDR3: TGTGCCAGCAGTGAAGGGCACCAAGAGACCCAGTACTTC. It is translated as CASSEGHQETQYF.

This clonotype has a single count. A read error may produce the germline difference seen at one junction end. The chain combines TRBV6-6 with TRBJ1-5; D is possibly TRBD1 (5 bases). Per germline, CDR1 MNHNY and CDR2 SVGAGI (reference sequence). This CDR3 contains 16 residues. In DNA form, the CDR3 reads TGTGCCAGCAGCCCCCGGGGGAGAGAGGCGTACCAGCCCCAGCTTTTT. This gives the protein CASSPRGREAYQPQLF.

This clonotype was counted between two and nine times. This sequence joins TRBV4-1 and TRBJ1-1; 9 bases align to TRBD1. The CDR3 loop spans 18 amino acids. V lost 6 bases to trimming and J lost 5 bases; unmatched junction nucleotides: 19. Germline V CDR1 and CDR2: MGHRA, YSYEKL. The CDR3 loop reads CASSPAGGTGRESTEAFF. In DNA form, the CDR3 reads TGCGCCAGCAGTCCGGCCGGTGGGACAGGGAGGGAAAGTACTGAAGCTTTCTTT.

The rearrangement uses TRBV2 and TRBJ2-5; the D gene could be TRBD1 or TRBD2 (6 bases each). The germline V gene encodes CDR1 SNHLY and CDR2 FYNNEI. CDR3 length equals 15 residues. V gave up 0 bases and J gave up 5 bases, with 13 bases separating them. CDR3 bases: TGTGCCAGCAGTGAAGCCTACGGGGGCCGGGAGACCCAGTACTTC. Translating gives CASSEAYGGRETQYF.

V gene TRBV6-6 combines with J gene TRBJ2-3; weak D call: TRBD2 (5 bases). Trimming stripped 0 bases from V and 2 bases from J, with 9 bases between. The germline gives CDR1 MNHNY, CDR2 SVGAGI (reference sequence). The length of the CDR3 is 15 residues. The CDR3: CASSYSRVYTDTQYF. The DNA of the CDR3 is TGTGCCAGCAGTTACTCGAGGGTTTACACAGATACGCAGTATTTT.

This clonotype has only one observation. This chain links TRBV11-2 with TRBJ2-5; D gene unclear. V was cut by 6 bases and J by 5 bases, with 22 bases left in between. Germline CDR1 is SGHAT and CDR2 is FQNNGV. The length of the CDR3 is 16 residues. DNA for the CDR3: TGTGCCAGCAGTACGTGGTGGGAAGGCGCTGAGGAGACCCAGTACTTC. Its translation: CASSTWWEGAEETQYF.

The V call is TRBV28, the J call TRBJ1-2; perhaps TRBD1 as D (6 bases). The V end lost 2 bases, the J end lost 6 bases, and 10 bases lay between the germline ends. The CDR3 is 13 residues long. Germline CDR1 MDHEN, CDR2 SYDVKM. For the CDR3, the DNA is TGTGCCAGCAGTTTACGGGACAAGAATGGCTACACCTTC. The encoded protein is CASSLRDKNGYTF.

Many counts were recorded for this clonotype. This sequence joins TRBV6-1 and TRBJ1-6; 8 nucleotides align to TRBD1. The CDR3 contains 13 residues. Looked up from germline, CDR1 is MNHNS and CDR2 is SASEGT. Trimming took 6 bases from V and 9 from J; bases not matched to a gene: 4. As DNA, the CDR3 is TGTGCCAGCAGCGGACAGGGTCCTTCACCCCTCCACTTT. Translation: CASSGQGPSPLHF.

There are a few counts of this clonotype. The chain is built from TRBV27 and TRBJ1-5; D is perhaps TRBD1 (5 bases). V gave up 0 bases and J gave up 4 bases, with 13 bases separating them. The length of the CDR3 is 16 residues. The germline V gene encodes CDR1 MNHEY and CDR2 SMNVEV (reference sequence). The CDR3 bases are TGTGCCAGCAGTTTATCGGGGCAGCTTTTTAATCAGCCCCAGCATTTT. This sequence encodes CASSLSGQLFNQPQHF.

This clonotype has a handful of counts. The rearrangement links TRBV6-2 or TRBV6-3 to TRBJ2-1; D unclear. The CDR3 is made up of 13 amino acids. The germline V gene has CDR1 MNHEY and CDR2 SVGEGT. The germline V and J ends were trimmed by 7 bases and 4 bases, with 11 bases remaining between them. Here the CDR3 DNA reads TGTGCCAGCAACGGTCATCTATACAATGAGCAGTTCTTC. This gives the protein CASNGHLYNEQFF.

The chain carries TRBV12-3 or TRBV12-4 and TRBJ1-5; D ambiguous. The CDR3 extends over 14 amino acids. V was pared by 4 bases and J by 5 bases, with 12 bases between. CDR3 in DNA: TGTGCCAGCAGTTCCTCCGCGGGGTATCAGCCCCAGCATTTT. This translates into CASSSSAGYQPQHF.

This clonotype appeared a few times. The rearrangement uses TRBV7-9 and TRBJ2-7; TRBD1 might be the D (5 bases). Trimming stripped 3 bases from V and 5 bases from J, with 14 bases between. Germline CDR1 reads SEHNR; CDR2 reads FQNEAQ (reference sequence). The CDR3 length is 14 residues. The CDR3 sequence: CASSFMAGPDEQYF. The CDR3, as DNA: TGTGCCAGCAGCTTTATGGCAGGGCCCGACGAGCAGTACTTC.

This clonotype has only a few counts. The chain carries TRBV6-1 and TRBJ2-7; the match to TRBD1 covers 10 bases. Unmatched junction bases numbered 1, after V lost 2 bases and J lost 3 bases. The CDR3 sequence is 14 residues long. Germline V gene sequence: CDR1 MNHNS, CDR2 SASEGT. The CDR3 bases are TGTGCCAGCAGTGAACGGACAGGGGGCTACGAGCAGTACTTC. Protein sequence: CASSERTGGYEQYF.

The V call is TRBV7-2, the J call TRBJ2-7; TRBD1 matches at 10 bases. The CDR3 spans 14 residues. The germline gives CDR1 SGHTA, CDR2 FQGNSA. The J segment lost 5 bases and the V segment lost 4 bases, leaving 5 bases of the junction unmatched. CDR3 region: CASSSWDRGNEQYF. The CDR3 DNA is TGTGCCAGCAGCTCCTGGGACAGGGGTAACGAGCAGTACTTC.

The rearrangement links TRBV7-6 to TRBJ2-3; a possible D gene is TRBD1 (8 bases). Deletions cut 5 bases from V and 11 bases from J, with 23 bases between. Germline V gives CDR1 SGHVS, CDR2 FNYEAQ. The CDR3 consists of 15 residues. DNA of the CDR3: TGTGCCAGCAGCATTGAACAGGGGGGGCTTGGTAAGCAGTATTTT. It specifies CASSIEQGGLGKQYF. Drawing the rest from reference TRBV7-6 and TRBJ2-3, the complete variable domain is GAGVSQSPRYKVTKRGQDVALRCDPISGHVSLYWYRQALGQGPEFLTYFNYEAQQDKSGLPNDRFSAERPEGSISTLTIQRTEQRDSAMYRCASSIEQGGLGKQYFGPGTRLTVL.

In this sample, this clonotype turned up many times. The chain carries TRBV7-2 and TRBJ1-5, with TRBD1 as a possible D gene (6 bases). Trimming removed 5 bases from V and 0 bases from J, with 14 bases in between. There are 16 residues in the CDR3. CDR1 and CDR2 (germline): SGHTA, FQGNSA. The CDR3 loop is CASSRGGANSNQPQHF. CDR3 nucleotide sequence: TGTGCCAGCAGCCGCGGGGGGGCAAATAGCAATCAGCCCCAGCATTTT.

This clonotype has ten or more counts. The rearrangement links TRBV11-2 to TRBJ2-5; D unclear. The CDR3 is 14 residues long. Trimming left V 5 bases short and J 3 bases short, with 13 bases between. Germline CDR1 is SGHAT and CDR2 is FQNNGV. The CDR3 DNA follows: TGTGCCAGCAGCCCCCAGTGGGAAGAAGAGACCCAGTACTTC. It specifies CASSPQWEEETQYF. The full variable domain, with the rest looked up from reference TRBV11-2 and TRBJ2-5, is EAGVAQSPRYKIIEKRQSVAFWCNPISGHATLYWYQQILGQGPKLLIQFQNNGVVDDSQLPKDRFSAERLKGVDSTLKIQPAKLEDSAVYLCASSPQWEEETQYFGPGTRLLVL.

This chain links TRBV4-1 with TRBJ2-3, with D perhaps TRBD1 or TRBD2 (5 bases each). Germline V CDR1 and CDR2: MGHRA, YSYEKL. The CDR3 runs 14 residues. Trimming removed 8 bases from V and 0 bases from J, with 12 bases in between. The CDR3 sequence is CASQGRYSTDTQYF. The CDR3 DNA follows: TGCGCCAGCCAGGGACGGTATAGCACAGATACGCAGTATTTT.

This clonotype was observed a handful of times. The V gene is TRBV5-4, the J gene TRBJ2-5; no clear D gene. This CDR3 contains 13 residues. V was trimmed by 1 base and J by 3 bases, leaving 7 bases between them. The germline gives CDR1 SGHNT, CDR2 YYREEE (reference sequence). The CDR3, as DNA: TGTGCCAGCAGCTTGTACAGTGAAGAGACCCAGTACTTC. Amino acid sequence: CASSLYSEETQYF. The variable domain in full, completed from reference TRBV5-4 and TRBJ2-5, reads ETGVTQSPTHLIKTRGQQVTLRCSSQSGHNTVSWYQQALGQGPQFIFQYYREEENGRGNFPPRFSGLQFPNYSSELNVNALELDDSALYLCASSLYSEETQYFGPGTRLLVL.

The DNA of the CDR3 is TGCAGTGTAATAACGACGAATCAAGAGACCCAGTACTTC. Protein: CSVITTNQETQYF. The chain has TRBV20-1 and TRBJ2-5; D remains ambiguous. The CDR3 totals 13 residues. Germline V gene data show CDR1 as DFQATT and CDR2 as SNEGSKA (reference sequence). V gave up 7 bases and J gave up 2 bases, with 14 bases separating them.

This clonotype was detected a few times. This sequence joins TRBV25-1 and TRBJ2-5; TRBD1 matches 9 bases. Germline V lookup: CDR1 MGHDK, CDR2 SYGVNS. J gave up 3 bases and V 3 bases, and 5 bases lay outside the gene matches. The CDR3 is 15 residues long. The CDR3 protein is CASSDPGQGEETQYF. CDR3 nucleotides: TGTGCCAGCAGTGACCCGGGACAGGGCGAAGAGACCCAGTACTTC.